This paragraph reports one T cell receptor (beta chain). This entry belongs to a study of blood T cell repertoires in COVID-19. As for the study in general: Sites in the United States, Italy and Spain provided acute and convalescent COVID-19 samples. Nucleic acid was either cDNA or gDNA, and it came from T cells, B-cell-depleted T cells, or PBMCs.

Germline trimming cut 4 bases from V and 4 bases from J; bases unmatched to any gene: 3. Germline loops: CDR1 KGHSH, CDR2 LQKENI. The CDR3 is made up of 14 amino acids. In the study's own analysis: Cell counts per sample came from amplifying reference gene primers. Repertoires were generated with immunoSEQ multiplex PCR, while TCRdb's copy carries only in-frame clones and drops some. The V and J calls and the clone size are those of that table, but D and trimming were determined from the DNA. The sample yields about 330,000 clones, about nine tenths seen once. Patients from Seattle were sampled longitudinally, starting during active infection.

What was sequenced was peripheral blood. The clonotype originates from a man between 25 and 39 years old with COVID-19, enrolled during active disease. V gene TRBV18 combines with J gene TRBJ2-1, with 8 bases identical to TRBD1. The CDR3 here is CASSLNRGYNEQFF. CDR3 nucleotide sequence: TGTGCCAGCTCACTAAACAGGGGGTACAATGAGCAGTTCTTC.